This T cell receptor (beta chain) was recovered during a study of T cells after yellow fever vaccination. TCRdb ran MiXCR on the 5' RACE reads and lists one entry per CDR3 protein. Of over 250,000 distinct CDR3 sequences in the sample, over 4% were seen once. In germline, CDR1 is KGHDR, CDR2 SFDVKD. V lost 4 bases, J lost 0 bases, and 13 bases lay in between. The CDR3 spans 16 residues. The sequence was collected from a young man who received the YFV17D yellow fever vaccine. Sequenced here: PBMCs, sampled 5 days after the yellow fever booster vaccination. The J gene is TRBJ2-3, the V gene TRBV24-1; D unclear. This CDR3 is CATSEPPPASTDTQYF. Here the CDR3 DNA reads TGTGCCACCAGTGAGCCCCCACCGGCAAGCACAGATACGCAGTATTTT.